Reported below is one T cell receptor beta chain. Its antigen is still unknown. Primers for the PCR totalled 60 Vbeta and 13 Jbeta. Profiled with immunoSEQ multiplex PCR; TCRdb holds only in-frame clones, not every one. The sample carries 80,000 to 100,000 clones, 55% to 65% recorded once. This CDR3 region has 14 residues. Looked up from germline, CDR1 is SGHAT and CDR2 is FQNNGV. V was clipped by 4 bases and J by 2 bases; unmatched bases: 4. The data belong to a study of cytomegalovirus exposure and HLA in healthy donors. Study-level results: A later analysis associated some 18,000 TCR beta sequences with HLA alleles at a 0.05 false discovery rate.

The TCR was taken from a woman between 40 and 50 years old in good health and CMV-seropositive. Sequenced material: PBMCs. The V call is TRBV11-2, the J call TRBJ1-2; 7 positions agree with TRBD1. CDR3 protein: CASSSFRGNYGYTF. CDR3 sequence (DNA): TGTGCCAGCAGCTCGTTCAGGGGGAACTATGGCTACACCTTC.